This TCR beta chain comes out of a study of OX40 agonist ivuxolimab in advanced cancers. Study-wide context: Averaging roughly 60 years in age, with a range of about 23 to 85, the cohort was around 85% male.

This clone was counted a single time. The antigen is undetermined. The CDR3 covers 12 residues. Germline V gives CDR1 SSHAT, CDR2 FNYEAQ (reference sequence). Produced via immunoSEQ multiplex PCR; TCRdb's table is partial and in-frame only. The repertoire holds roughly 34,000 clones, with 89% as singletons. Findings and caveats of the study: In the 0.1 to 3.0 mg/kg range, CD4+ and CD8+ blood T cells had expanded clonally by week 6.

The material sequenced was CD4+ or CD8+ T cells sorted from blood, taken in a trial of the OX40 agonist ivuxolimab. The chain employs TRBV7-7 and TRBJ2-7; 12 bases line up with TRBD2. The receptor's source is an adult with an advanced solid tumor such as melanoma, head and neck, liver or kidney cancer. The CDR3 sequence: CARTSGVNEQYF. Written as DNA, the CDR3 is TGTGCGCGGACTAGCGGGGTCAACGAGCAGTACTTC.